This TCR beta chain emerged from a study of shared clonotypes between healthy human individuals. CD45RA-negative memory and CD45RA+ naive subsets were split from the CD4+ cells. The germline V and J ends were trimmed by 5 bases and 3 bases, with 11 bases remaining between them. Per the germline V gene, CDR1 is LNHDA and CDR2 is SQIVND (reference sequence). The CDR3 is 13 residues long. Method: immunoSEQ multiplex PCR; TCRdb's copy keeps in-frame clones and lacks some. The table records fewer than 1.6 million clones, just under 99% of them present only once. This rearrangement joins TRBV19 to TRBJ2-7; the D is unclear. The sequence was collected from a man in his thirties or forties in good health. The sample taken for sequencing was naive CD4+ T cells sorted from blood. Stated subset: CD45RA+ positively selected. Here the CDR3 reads CASSFRVNYEQYF. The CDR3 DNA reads TGTGCCAGTAGTTTTAGAGTAAACTACGAGCAGTACTTC.